This T cell receptor (beta chain) comes out of a study of T cell changes during pregnancy in multiple sclerosis. Data came from immunoSEQ multiplex PCR; TCRdb stores just in-frame clones and leaves some out. The data contain about 4,000 clones, 85% to 90% of them seen just once; the ten biggest clones take up about 16%. The CDR3 covers 15 residues. Looked up from germline, CDR1 is SGHTA and CDR2 is FQGNSA. Trimming stripped 2 bases from V and 0 bases from J, with 10 bases between. This material consisted of CD8+ T cells from peripheral blood mononuclear cells, taken in the first trimester of pregnancy. The rearrangement links TRBV7-2 to TRBJ1-1; D may be TRBD1 (5 bases). This sequence was found in a female donor in good health, enrolled as a control in a pregnancy study. The CDR3 spells CASSLQGAMNTEAFF. The CDR3 nucleotides are TGTGCCAGCAGCTTACAGGGTGCCATGAACACTGAAGCTTTCTTT. The full variable domain, in which reference TRBV7-2 and TRBJ1-1 provide the parts outside the CDR3, is GAGVSQSPSNKVTEKGKDVELRCDPISGHTALYWYRQSLGQGLEFLIYFQGNSAPDKSGLPSDRFSAERTGGSVSTLTIQRTQQEDSAVYLCASSLQGAMNTEAFFGQGTRLTVV.